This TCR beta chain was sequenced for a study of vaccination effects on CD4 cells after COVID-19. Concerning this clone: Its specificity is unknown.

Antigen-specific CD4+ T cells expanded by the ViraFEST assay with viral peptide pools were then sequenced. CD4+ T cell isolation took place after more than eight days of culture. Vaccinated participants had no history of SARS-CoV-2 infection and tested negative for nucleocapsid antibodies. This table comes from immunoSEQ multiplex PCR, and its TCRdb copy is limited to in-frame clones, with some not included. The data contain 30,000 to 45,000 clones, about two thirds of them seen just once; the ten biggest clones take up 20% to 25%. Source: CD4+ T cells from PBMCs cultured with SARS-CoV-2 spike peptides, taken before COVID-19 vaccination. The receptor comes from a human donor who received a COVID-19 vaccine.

The CDR3 is CASSLATRGLDTQYF. The CDR3 bases are TGTGCCAGCAGCTTAGCGACCCGGGGGTTGGATACGCAGTATTTT. V gene TRBV7-9 combines with J gene TRBJ2-3; D may be TRBD2 (6 bases). Trimming shortened V by 0 bases and J by 6 bases, and 13 bases separated the two germline ends. Germline CDR1 SEHNR, CDR2 FQNEAQ (reference sequence). CDR3 length: 15 residues.